These T cell receptor beta chains were read from a single sample in a study of T cell responses to AZD1222 COVID-19 vaccine. Produced via immunoSEQ multiplex PCR; TCRdb's table is partial and in-frame only. The table records tens of thousands of clones, about 92% of them present only once. Sequences were derived from peripheral blood, sampled 28 days after the second AZD1222 dose. These receptors were collected from an adult who received the AZD1222 COVID-19 vaccine. Both conserved end residues are part of each CDR3. Fields, in order: clone size, J gene, V gene, D gene, CDR3 protein, CDR3 DNA. D genes are given only for firm matches. Expanded clones get a size class; other rows say once, few or many, or leave the size out.

.,TRBJ1-2,TRBV19,.,CASMRTVGGYGYTF,TGTGCCAGTATGAGGACGGTGGGAGGCTATGGCTACACCTTC
.,TRBJ2-2,TRBV5-4,.,CASSLGGDTGELFF,TGTGCCAGCAGCTTGGGGGGCGACACCGGGGAGCTGTTTTTT
.,TRBJ2-7,TRBV6-5,TRBD1,CASSTDRVPYEQYF,TGTGCCAGCAGCACGGACAGGGTCCCCTACGAGCAGTACTTC
.,TRBJ1-5,TRBV6-1,.,CASSVLTGLSNQPQHF,TGTGCCAGCAGTGTACTAACGGGACTCAGCAATCAGCCCCAGCATTTT
.,TRBJ1-4,TRBV2,.,CASSQGLGNEKLFF,TGTGCCAGCAGTCAGGGGTTGGGCAATGAAAAACTGTTTTTT
few,TRBJ2-1,TRBV4-3,.,CASSLNRVNEQFF,TGCGCCAGCAGCCTAAACAGGGTCAATGAGCAGTTCTTC
.,TRBJ2-3,TRBV19,.,CASSIVHWGELGDTQYF,TGTGCCAGTAGTATAGTGCATTGGGGAGAACTAGGCGATACGCAGTATTTT
few,TRBJ2-7,TRBV19,.,CATQTGEGEQYF,TGTGCCACCCAGACCGGCGAAGGGGAGCAGTACTTC
.,TRBJ2-7,TRBV15,.,CATSRDRGPYEQYF,TGTGCCACCAGCAGAGACCGGGGACCCTACGAGCAGTACTTC
.,TRBJ1-4,TRBV14,.,CASSQVSGGFGEKLFF,TGTGCCAGCAGCCAAGTATCCGGGGGCTTCGGTGAAAAACTGTTTTTT
once,TRBJ2-7,TRBV5-1,.,CASSTRLPAYEQYF,TGCGCCAGCAGCACCAGACTTCCGGCCTACGAGCAGTACTTC
.,TRBJ1-2,TRBV3-1/TRBV3-2,TRBD1,CASSQDRGLYGYTF,TGTGCCAGCAGCCAGGACAGGGGCCTCTATGGCTACACCTTC
.,TRBJ2-7,TRBV20-1,.,CSARLVYEQYF,TGCAGTGCTAGATTAGTCTACGAGCAGTACTTC
.,TRBJ2-7,TRBV7-2,TRBD1,CASSSTGNEQYF,TGTGCCAGCAGCTCGACAGGGAACGAGCAGTACTTC
.,TRBJ2-7,TRBV27,.,CASSFRGYEQYF,TGTGCCAGCAGCTTTCGCGGGTACGAGCAGTACTTC
.,TRBJ1-4,TRBV6-5,TRBD1,CASAPGTANEKLFF,TGTGCCAGCGCCCCCGGGACAGCTAATGAAAAACTGTTTTTT
.,TRBJ2-7,TRBV30,TRBD1,CAWSVPLSPGQGYEQYF,TGTGCCTGGAGTGTCCCCCTCTCACCGGGACAGGGCTACGAGCAGTACTTC
.,TRBJ2-1,TRBV18,.,CASSPRWRPPHEQFF,TGTGCCAGCTCACCGCGGTGGCGGCCCCCCCATGAGCAGTTCTTC
.,TRBJ2-1,TRBV21-1,.,CASSKEQGFYNEQFF,TGTGCCAGCAGCAAAGAACAGGGATTCTACAATGAGCAGTTCTTC
.,TRBJ1-1,TRBV5-1,.,CASSSRSEAFF,TGCGCCAGCAGTTCAAGGAGTGAAGCTTTCTTT
.,TRBJ2-7,TRBV28,TRBD2,CASTPTQGGSSEQYF,TGTGCCAGCACTCCCACCCAGGGAGGGTCCTCCGAGCAGTACTTC
.,TRBJ2-7,TRBV5-5,TRBD1,CASSQRDRALWYEQYF,TGTGCCAGCAGCCAGAGGGACAGAGCCCTCTGGTACGAGCAGTACTTC
.,TRBJ1-5,TRBV5-4,.,CASSAGRPKPSNQPQHF,TGTGCCAGCAGCGCCGGTCGGCCGAAACCAAGCAATCAGCCCCAGCATTTT
.,TRBJ2-4,TRBV5-1,.,CASSLEGFNIQYF,TGCGCCAGCAGCTTAGAAGGATTTAACATTCAGTACTTC
.,TRBJ2-2,TRBV5-6,.,CASSLGGLNTGELFF,TGTGCCAGCAGCTTGGGGGGCCTGAACACCGGGGAGCTGTTTTTT
.,TRBJ1-1,TRBV6-2/TRBV6-3,.,CASSYSRTPFMNTEAFF,TGTGCCAGCAGTTACTCCAGGACCCCTTTCATGAACACTGAAGCTTTCTTT
once,TRBJ2-7,TRBV29-1,.,CSVEDMGDEQYF,TGCAGCGTTGAAGATATGGGGGACGAGCAGTACTTC
.,TRBJ2-3,TRBV11-2,TRBD2,CASSQRTRESTDTQYF,TGTGCCAGCAGCCAAAGGACTAGGGAAAGCACAGATACGCAGTATTTT
.,TRBJ2-2,TRBV11-3,.,CASSLRGANTGELFF,TGTGCCAGCAGCTTAAGAGGGGCGAACACCGGGGAGCTGTTTTTT
.,TRBJ2-7,TRBV5-1,.,CASSPAPGGTYEQYF,TGCGCCAGCAGCCCAGCGCCCGGCGGGACCTACGAGCAGTACTTC
.,TRBJ1-2,TRBV30,.,CAWSVFNQGGYTF,TGTGCCTGGAGTGTTTTTAACCAAGGGGGCTACACCTTC
.,TRBJ2-5,TRBV7-2,.,CASSRGAGIQYF,TGTGCCAGCAGCCGGGGAGCCGGGATCCAGTACTTC
.,TRBJ2-7,TRBV5-1,TRBD2,CASSLGGTNSYEQYF,TGCGCCAGCAGCTTGGGTGGGACTAACTCCTACGAGCAGTACTTC
few,TRBJ2-7,TRBV10-2,.,CASSEWPPYEQYF,TGCGCCAGCAGTGAGTGGCCCCCCTACGAGCAGTACTTC
.,TRBJ1-2,TRBV4-1,.,CASSQDLASGSYGYTF,TGCGCCAGCAGCCAAGATCTGGCCAGCGGAAGCTATGGCTACACCTTC
.,TRBJ1-2,TRBV28,.,CASSLSYGYTF,TGTGCCAGCAGTTTGTCGTATGGCTACACCTTC
.,TRBJ1-6,TRBV20-1,.,CSASWDPIGPLHF,TGCAGTGCTAGTTGGGACCCTATCGGACCCCTCCACTTT
once,TRBJ2-7,TRBV19,.,CASSESGYEQYF,TGTGCCAGTAGCGAAAGCGGGTACGAGCAGTACTTC
.,TRBJ2-1,TRBV30,.,CAWQPWDKGIKEQFF,TGTGCCTGGCAACCATGGGACAAGGGAATAAAGGAGCAGTTCTTC
.,TRBJ2-2,TRBV11-3,TRBD1,CASSSRTGSNTGELFF,TGTGCCAGCAGCTCCCGGACAGGCTCGAACACCGGGGAGCTGTTTTTT
.,TRBJ2-4,TRBV7-3,TRBD2,CASSISGESKNIQYF,TGTGCCAGCAGCATTAGCGGGGAGTCCAAAAACATTCAGTACTTC
.,TRBJ2-3,TRBV28,TRBD2,CASWVRRMTSKTDTQYF,TGTGCCAGCTGGGTCCGGCGTATGACTAGCAAGACAGATACGCAGTATTTT
.,TRBJ1-6,TRBV9,.,CASSVSGDNSPLHF,TGTGCCAGCAGCGTCTCGGGGGACAATTCACCCCTCCACTTT
.,TRBJ2-1,TRBV19,TRBD1,CASWGQASSYNEQFF,TGTGCCAGTTGGGGACAGGCTAGCTCCTACAATGAGCAGTTCTTC
.,TRBJ2-7,TRBV24-1,TRBD2,CATSDPPAGVYEQYF,TGTGCCACCAGTGATCCCCCAGCGGGAGTCTACGAGCAGTACTTC
.,TRBJ2-3,TRBV7-3,.,CASSFTGLLDTQYF,TGTGCCAGCAGCTTTACCGGACTCTTAGATACGCAGTATTTT
.,TRBJ2-7,TRBV4-1,TRBD2,CASSQGGGAPIYEQYF,TGCGCCAGCAGCCAAGGGGGGGGAGCCCCTATCTACGAGCAGTACTTC
.,TRBJ2-7,TRBV3-1/TRBV3-2,TRBD2,CASSRGLAGEEQYF,TGTGCCAGCAGCCGAGGACTAGCGGGAGAGGAGCAGTACTTC
.,TRBJ2-1,TRBV6-6,TRBD2,CASSPWGTSASNEQFF,TGTGCCAGCAGTCCGTGGGGGACTAGCGCTTCGAATGAGCAGTTCTTC
.,TRBJ2-1,TRBV6-4,.,CASSGQALDEQFF,TGTGCCAGCAGTGGCCAGGCTCTAGATGAGCAGTTCTTC
.,TRBJ2-1,TRBV18,TRBD1,CASSPPGTGNDEQFF,TGTGCCAGCTCACCACCCGGGACAGGGAACGATGAGCAGTTCTTC
once,TRBJ1-1,TRBV7-8,TRBD1,CASSRKDRGPEAFF,TGTGCCAGCAGCCGAAAAGACAGGGGGCCTGAAGCTTTCTTT
.,TRBJ2-3,TRBV3-1/TRBV3-2,.,CASSHRSGLAADTQYF,TGTGCCAGCAGCCACCGATCCGGGCTAGCTGCAGATACGCAGTATTTT